Listed here are 29 T cell receptor beta chains from one sample, sequenced in a study of blood T cell repertoires in COVID-19. Assay: immunoSEQ multiplex PCR; the TCRdb copy retains only in-frame clones and omits some. Of some 260,000 clones in the sample, about nine tenths were seen once. What was sequenced was PBMCs or T cells enriched from blood (not recorded which). Every receptor here comes from a man in his forties who had recovered from COVID-19.

J is TRBJ1-2 and V is TRBV3-1 (or the pseudogene TRBV3-2); no reliable D call. Per the germline V gene, CDR1 is LGHDT and CDR2 is YNNKEL (reference sequence). This CDR3 spans 15 amino acids. Trimming removed 8 bases from V and 4 bases from J, with 20 bases in between. The CDR3: CASGTSVRHTYGYTF. CDR3 in DNA: TGTGCCAGCGGCACGTCCGTCAGGCACACCTATGGCTACACCTTC.

The chain combines TRBV19 with TRBJ1-5; D might be TRBD1 (5 bases). Germline CDR1 reads LNHDA; CDR2 reads SQIVND (reference sequence). V was cut by 7 bases and J by 0 bases, with 13 bases left in between. CDR3 length: 15 amino acids. CDR3 protein: CASITTAISNQPQHF. CDR3 coding DNA: TGTGCCAGTATCACGACAGCGATTAGCAATCAGCCCCAGCATTTT.

The rearrangement links TRBV6-2 or TRBV6-3 to TRBJ2-3; 9 bases line up with TRBD2. The CDR3 covers 16 residues. Germline assignment: CDR1 MNHEY and CDR2 SVGEGT. Trimming took 6 bases from V and 3 from J; bases not matched to a gene: 10. Here the CDR3 reads CASSPLGSGGTDTQYF. CDR3 bases: TGTGCCAGCAGCCCCCTCGGTAGCGGGGGAACAGATACGCAGTATTTT.

The V call is TRBV11-3, the J call TRBJ2-7; D ambiguous. Germline CDR1 is SGHNT and CDR2 is YENEEA. With 2 bases removed from V and 4 bases from J, the gap between germline ends came to 6 bases. The CDR3 has 12 residues. CDR3 DNA: TGTGCCAGCAGCTTATTCCAATACGAGCAGTACTTC. It codes for CASSLFQYEQYF.

The chain employs TRBV2 and TRBJ1-6, with TRBD1 matching 8 bases. Losses at the gene ends were 5 bases for V and 2 bases for J; bases not matched to a gene: 2. Germline CDR1 and CDR2: SNHLY and FYNNEI. This CDR3 has 15 residues. CDR3 DNA: TGTGCCAGCAGTTGGGACAGGCCCTATAATTCACCCCTCCACTTT. Its translation: CASSWDRPYNSPLHF.

This chain joins TRBV5-4 and TRBJ2-2, with 7 nucleotides matching TRBD2. V shed 2 bases and J 4 bases; nucleotides not matched to a gene: 5. This CDR3 spans 15 amino acids. Germline CDR1 reads SGHNT; CDR2 reads YYREEE (reference sequence). The CDR3 sequence is CASSFEGGRTGELFF. The CDR3 nucleotides are TGTGCCAGCAGCTTCGAGGGAGGGCGCACCGGGGAGCTGTTTTTT.

The rearrangement uses TRBV13 and TRBJ1-3; D unclear. The CDR3 has 14 residues. V was clipped by 5 bases and J by 3 bases, with 11 bases between them. CDR1 PRHDT and CDR2 FYEKMQ come from the germline V gene (reference sequence). The CDR3 nucleotides read TGTGCCAGCAGCCCAGGAGGCTATGGAAACACCATATATTTT. This translates into CASSPGGYGNTIYF.

The gene calls are TRBV12-3 or TRBV12-4 and TRBJ1-2; D is unresolved. This CDR3 has 13 amino acids. V lost 7 bases, J lost 5 bases, and 14 bases lay in between. CDR3 amino acids: CASNLGPEYGYTF. CDR3 in DNA: TGTGCCAGCAACCTGGGCCCAGAATATGGCTACACCTTC.

The J gene is TRBJ1-1, the V gene TRBV9, with 7 bases lining up with TRBD1. Germline values: CDR1 SGDLS, CDR2 YYNGEE. The V and J ends lost 3 bases and 0 bases, in that order; junction bases with no gene match: 8. The CDR3 totals 16 residues. CDR3 DNA: TGTGCCAGCAGCGAAGCCATGGGACAGCTGAACACTGAAGCTTTCTTT. Its protein is CASSEAMGQLNTEAFF.

This clone was observed a single time. V is TRBV9 and J is TRBJ2-5; tentatively, D is TRBD2 (5 bases). Germline V gene sequence: CDR1 SGDLS, CDR2 YYNGEE. Trimming shortened V by 4 bases and J by 4 bases, and 14 bases separated the two germline ends. There are 14 residues in the CDR3. The CDR3 here is CASSPLSDGETQYF. CDR3 coding DNA: TGTGCCAGCAGCCCACTTAGCGACGGAGAGACCCAGTACTTC.

V gene TRBV7-2 combines with J gene TRBJ2-7, with TRBD2 matching 7 bases. The CDR3 extends over 15 amino acids. V shed 4 bases and J 3 bases; nucleotides not matched to a gene: 9. Germline V lookup: CDR1 SGHTA, CDR2 FQGNSA. The CDR3 region is CASSWTGTTHYEQYF. In nucleotides, the CDR3 is TGTGCCAGCAGCTGGACCGGGACTACCCACTACGAGCAGTACTTC.

The rearrangement joins TRBV3-1 (or the pseudogene TRBV3-2) to TRBJ2-3; D possibly corresponds to TRBD1 (6 bases). This CDR3 has 15 residues. In germline, CDR1 is LGHDT, CDR2 YNNKEL (reference sequence). V was cut by 0 bases and J by 4 bases, with 11 bases left in between. CDR3 DNA: TGTGCCAGCAGCCAAGAACGACAGGACCCAGATACGCAGTATTTT. Residues: CASSQERQDPDTQYF.

V is TRBV27 and J is TRBJ2-2, with a possible D match to TRBD1 (6 bases). The CDR3 is made up of 14 amino acids. Germline V gene data show CDR1 as MNHEY and CDR2 as SMNVEV (reference sequence). V was trimmed by 7 bases and J by 2 bases, leaving 11 bases between them. CDR3 coding DNA: TGTGCCAGCATCCTACAGGGTAACACCGGGGAGCTGTTTTTT. Amino acids: CASILQGNTGELFF.

This rearrangement joins TRBV19 to TRBJ1-4, with 7 bases matching TRBD1. The CDR3 totals 17 residues. The junction had 7 bases not matched to a gene; V was cut back by 3 bases and J by 0 bases. Germline CDR1 LNHDA, CDR2 SQIVND (reference sequence). CDR3 in amino acids: CASSITGEFATNEKLFF. Written as DNA, the CDR3 is TGTGCCAGTAGTATTACAGGGGAATTCGCAACTAATGAAAAACTGTTTTTT.

V gene TRBV5-1 combines with J gene TRBJ1-4; no firm D call. From germline, CDR1 is SGHRS and CDR2 YFSETQ. Trimming removed 3 bases from V and 5 bases from J, with 11 bases in between. The CDR3 length is 14 residues. CDR3 sequence: CASSSGSVNEKLFF. The CDR3 coding sequence is TGCGCCAGCAGCTCCGGGTCAGTAAATGAAAAACTGTTTTTT.

The chain couples TRBV7-9 to TRBJ2-7; the D gene is possibly TRBD2 (6 bases). The length of the CDR3 is 15 residues. The V end was cut by 1 base, the J end by 0 bases, with 10 bases between. CDR1 SEHNR and CDR2 FQNEAQ come from the germline V gene (reference sequence). CDR3 nucleotide sequence: TGTGCCAGCAGCTTAGGTTACGGGGGCTCCTACGAGCAGTACTTC. Its protein product is CASSLGYGGSYEQYF. Based on the CDR3 plus reference TRBV7-9 and TRBJ2-7, the full variable domain is DTGVSQNPRHKITKRGQNVTFRCDPISEHNRLYWYRQTLGQGPEFLTYFQNEAQLEKSRLLSDRFSAERPKGSFSTLEIQRTEQGDSAMYLCASSLGYGGSYEQYFGPGTRLTVT.

This clone has just one count. This rearrangement joins TRBV7-8 to TRBJ1-3; D not certain. The CDR3 sequence is 17 residues long. Trimming removed 3 bases at V and 4 bases at J, with 19 bases between. Germline assignment: CDR1 SGHVS and CDR2 FQNEAQ. CDR3 amino acids: CASSLETGLGEGNTIYF. CDR3 DNA sequence: TGTGCCAGCAGCTTGGAGACCGGGCTCGGGGAGGGAAACACCATATATTTT.

This clone appeared a few times. CDR3 loop: CASSIALEQTRIWGYTF. CDR3 nucleotide sequence: TGTGCCAGTAGTATAGCCCTTGAACAGACCCGTATATGGGGCTACACCTTC. The chain combines TRBV19 with TRBJ1-2; unclear D gene. The V gene's germline CDR1 is LNHDA and CDR2 SQIVND (reference sequence). The V end was cut by 1 base, the J end by 8 bases, with 23 bases between. The CDR3 totals 17 residues.

The rearrangement uses TRBV7-8 and TRBJ1-1, with TRBD1 matching over 7 bases. Per the germline V gene, CDR1 is SGHVS and CDR2 is FQNEAQ. With V trimmed by 6 bases and J by 1 base, 11 bases remained unmatched. There are 16 residues in the CDR3. The CDR3 is CASSPYRGQTNTEAFF. The CDR3 nucleotides are TGTGCCAGCAGTCCCTACCGGGGACAGACGAACACTGAAGCTTTCTTT.

The chain recombines TRBV27 with TRBJ2-1, with TRBD2 matching over 9 bases. The CDR3 extends over 15 amino acids. Trimming removed 5 bases from V and 7 bases from J; junction bases left unmatched: 9. Germline V CDR1 and CDR2: MNHEY, SMNVEV (reference sequence). CDR3 sequence reads: CASSLLAGLLNEQFF. The CDR3 DNA reads TGTGCCAGCAGTCTCCTAGCGGGACTGTTGAATGAGCAGTTCTTC.

J is TRBJ2-3 and V is TRBV7-3, with TRBD2 identical over 8 bases. Germline V gene sequence: CDR1 SGHTA, CDR2 FQGTGA. The CDR3 is 15 residues long. The ends lost 0 bases at V and 4 bases at J; junction bases unmatched: 3. Here the CDR3 DNA reads TGTGCCAGCAGCTTAACCGGGGGGGATGCAGATACGCAGTATTTT. Its protein is CASSLTGGDADTQYF.

The J gene is TRBJ1-5, the V gene TRBV2, with 9 bases matching TRBD1. The CDR3 is 13 amino acids. Per germline, CDR1 SNHLY and CDR2 FYNNEI. The V segment lost 4 bases and the J segment 5 bases; nucleotides outside the gene matches: 0. The CDR3 loop is CASSGDRDQPQHF. The CDR3 nucleotides are TGTGCCAGCAGTGGGGACAGGGATCAGCCCCAGCATTTT.

A single count supports this clone. The chain combines TRBV30 with TRBJ1-6; no clear D gene. V was pared by 0 bases and J by 8 bases, with 17 bases between. The CDR3 is 16 residues long. Germline V gene lookup returns CDR1 GTSNPN and CDR2 SVGIG (reference sequence). CDR3 coding DNA: TGTGCCTGGAGTGTACGATCGGTTGGCGGGGATTCACCCCTCCACTTT. It translates to CAWSVRSVGGDSPLHF. The full variable domain, rest sourced from reference TRBV30 and TRBJ1-6, is SQTIHQWPATLVQPVGSPLSLECTVEGTSNPNLYWYRQAAGRGLQLLFYSVGIGQISSEVPQNLSASRPQDRQFILSSKKLLLSDSGFYLCAWSVRSVGGDSPLHFGNGTRLTVT.

The gene calls are TRBV6-5 and TRBJ2-7; D is possibly TRBD2 (6 bases). Looked up from germline, CDR1 is MNHEY and CDR2 is SVGAGI. The CDR3 is 13 amino acids. The V end was cut by 7 bases, the J end by 7 bases, with 17 bases between. The CDR3 protein is CASTLSGPREQYF. The CDR3, as DNA: TGTGCCAGCACCTTAAGCGGGCCTCGAGAGCAGTACTTC.

This clone was detected a few times. V and J are TRBV19 and TRBJ1-2, with D uncertain. Trimming stripped 9 bases from V and 1 base from J, with 9 bases between. The CDR3 spans 12 residues. Germline V CDR1 and CDR2: LNHDA, SQIVND (reference sequence). The CDR3 bases are TGTGCCAGCCGCCGAGGTAACTATGGCTACACCTTC. Translating gives CASRRGNYGYTF.

The CDR3, as DNA: TGCGCCAGCAGCTCCGGGACTCCAACCTACAATGAGCAGTTCTTC. Amino acid sequence: CASSSGTPTYNEQFF. V is TRBV4-1 and J is TRBJ2-1, with D perhaps matching TRBD2 (6 bases). The CDR3 runs to 15 residues. CDR1 and CDR2 from the germline V gene are MGHRA and YSYEKL. V was shortened by 5 bases and J by 2 bases, with 13 bases between the two germline ends.

The chain employs TRBV7-8 and TRBJ2-7; D remains ambiguous. V gave up 3 bases and J gave up 6 bases, with 15 bases separating them. Germline V gene data show CDR1 as SGHVS and CDR2 as FQNEAQ. CDR3 length: 14 residues. The CDR3 sequence is CASSFRVHEAEQYF. The DNA of the CDR3 is TGTGCCAGCAGCTTCCGGGTCCATGAGGCCGAGCAGTACTTC.

This clone was detected only once. This sequence joins TRBV27 and TRBJ2-7; 8 positions match TRBD1. V shed 5 bases, J shed 4 bases, and the junction held 7 bases outside the gene matches. The CDR3 covers 14 residues. CDR1 and CDR2 from the germline V gene are MNHEY and SMNVEV (reference sequence). As DNA, the CDR3 is TGTGCCAGCAGTATAGGGACAGGCAAATACGAGCAGTACTTC. Translation gives CASSIGTGKYEQYF.

V and J are TRBV9 and TRBJ2-1; 7 nucleotides line up with TRBD2. Germline CDR1 and CDR2: SGDLS and YYNGEE. The J segment lost 5 bases and the V segment lost 3 bases, leaving 8 bases of the junction unmatched. The CDR3 has 15 residues. CDR3 sequence: CASSESGAPNNEQFF. CDR3 in DNA: TGTGCCAGCAGCGAGAGCGGGGCCCCGAACAATGAGCAGTTCTTC.